This T cell receptor beta chain was sequenced during a study of beta chain features in type 1 diabetes. Expressed TCRB transcripts got sequenced, as all isolated RNA was reverse transcribed. TCRdb keeps only in-frame clones here, not all; method: immunoSEQ multiplex PCR. Of more than 300,000 clones in the sample, roughly 13% were seen once. Only a few counts were recorded for this clone. The germline CDR1 and CDR2 sequences are SGDLS and YYNGEE. The CDR3 consists of 16 residues. J was trimmed by 1 base and V by 0 bases; bases with no gene match: 4. This receptor was obtained from a man aged 18 to 30 in good health. V usage is TRBV9 and J usage is TRBJ2-3, with 8 positions matching TRBD2. Sequences were obtained from naive CD4+ T cells from blood. Written as DNA, the CDR3 is TGTGCCAGCAGCGTAGGGGGTAGCGGGGGCACAGATACGCAGTATTTT. This codes for CASSVGGSGGTDTQYF.